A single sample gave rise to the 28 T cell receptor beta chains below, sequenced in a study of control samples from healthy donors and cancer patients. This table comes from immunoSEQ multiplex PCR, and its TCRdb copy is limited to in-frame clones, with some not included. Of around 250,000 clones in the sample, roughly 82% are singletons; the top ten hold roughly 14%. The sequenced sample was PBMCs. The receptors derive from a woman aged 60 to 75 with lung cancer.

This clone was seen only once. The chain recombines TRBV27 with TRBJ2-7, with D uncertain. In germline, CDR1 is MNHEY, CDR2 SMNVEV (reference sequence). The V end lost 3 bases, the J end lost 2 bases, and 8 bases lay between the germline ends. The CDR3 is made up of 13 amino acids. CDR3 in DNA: TGTGCCAGCAGTTTCTCCGGAGCCTACGAGCAGTACTTC. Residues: CASSFSGAYEQYF.

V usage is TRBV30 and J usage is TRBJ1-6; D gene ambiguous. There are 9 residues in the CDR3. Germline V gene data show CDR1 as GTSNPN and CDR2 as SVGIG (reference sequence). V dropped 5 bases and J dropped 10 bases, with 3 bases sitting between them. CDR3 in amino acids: CAWGSPLHF. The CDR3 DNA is TGTGCCTGGGGGTCACCCCTCCACTTT.

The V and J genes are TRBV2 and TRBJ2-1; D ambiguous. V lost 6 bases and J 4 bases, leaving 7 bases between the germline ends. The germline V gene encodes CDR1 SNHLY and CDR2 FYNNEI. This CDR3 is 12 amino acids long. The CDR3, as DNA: TGTGCCAGCAGCGGTGAATACAATGAGCAGTTCTTC. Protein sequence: CASSGEYNEQFF.

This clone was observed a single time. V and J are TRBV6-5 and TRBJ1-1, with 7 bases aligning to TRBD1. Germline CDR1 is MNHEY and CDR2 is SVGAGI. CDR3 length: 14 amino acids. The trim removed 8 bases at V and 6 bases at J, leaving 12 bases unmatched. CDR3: CASRRGVGVSEAFF. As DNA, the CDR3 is TGTGCCAGCCGCAGGGGGGTGGGGGTCTCTGAAGCTTTCTTT.

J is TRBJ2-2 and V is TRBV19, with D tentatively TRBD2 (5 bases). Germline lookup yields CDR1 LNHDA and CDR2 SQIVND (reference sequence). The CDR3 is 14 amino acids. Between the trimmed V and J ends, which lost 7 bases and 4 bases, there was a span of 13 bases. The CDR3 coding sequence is TGTGCCAGTACCCGGCGTCGGGGCACCGGGGAGCTGTTTTTT. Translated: CASTRRRGTGELFF.

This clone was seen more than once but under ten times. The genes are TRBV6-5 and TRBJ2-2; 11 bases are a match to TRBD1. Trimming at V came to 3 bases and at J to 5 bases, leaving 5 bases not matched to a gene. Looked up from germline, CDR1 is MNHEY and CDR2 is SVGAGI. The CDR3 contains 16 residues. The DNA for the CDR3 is TGTGCCAGCAGTTATACCGGGACAGGGGGTACCGGGGAGCTGTTTTTT. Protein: CASSYTGTGGTGELFF.

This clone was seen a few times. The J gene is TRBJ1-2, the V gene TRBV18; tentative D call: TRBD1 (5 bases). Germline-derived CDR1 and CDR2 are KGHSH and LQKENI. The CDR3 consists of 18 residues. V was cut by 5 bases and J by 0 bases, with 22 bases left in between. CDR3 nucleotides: TGTGCCAGCTCAAAGGGGACCGGCGCGGAAGCAGCTAACTATGGCTACACCTTC. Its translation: CASSKGTGAEAANYGYTF.

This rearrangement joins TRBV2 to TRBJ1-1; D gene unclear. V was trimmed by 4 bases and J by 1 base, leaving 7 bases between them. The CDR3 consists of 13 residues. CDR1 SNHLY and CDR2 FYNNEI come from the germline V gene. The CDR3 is CASSADRNTEAFF. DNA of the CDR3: TGTGCCAGCAGTGCAGATAGGAACACTGAAGCTTTCTTT.

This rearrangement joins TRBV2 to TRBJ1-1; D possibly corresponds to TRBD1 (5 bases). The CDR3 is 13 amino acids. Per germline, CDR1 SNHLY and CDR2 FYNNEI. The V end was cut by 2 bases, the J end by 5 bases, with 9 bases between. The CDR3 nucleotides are TGTGCCAGCAGTGAACAGCAGGGAACTGAAGCTTTCTTT. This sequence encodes CASSEQQGTEAFF.

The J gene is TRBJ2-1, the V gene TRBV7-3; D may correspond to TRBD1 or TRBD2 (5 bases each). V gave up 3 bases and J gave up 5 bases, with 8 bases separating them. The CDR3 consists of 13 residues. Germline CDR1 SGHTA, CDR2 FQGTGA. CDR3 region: CASSLGVNNEQFF. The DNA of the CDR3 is TGTGCCAGCAGCTTGGGGGTCAACAATGAGCAGTTCTTC.

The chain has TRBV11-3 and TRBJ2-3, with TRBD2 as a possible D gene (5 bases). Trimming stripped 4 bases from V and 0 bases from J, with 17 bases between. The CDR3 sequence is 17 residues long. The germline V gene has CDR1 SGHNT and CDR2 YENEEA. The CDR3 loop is CASSSSVGTGSTDTQYF. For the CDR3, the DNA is TGTGCCAGCAGCTCCTCTGTTGGAACGGGAAGCACAGATACGCAGTATTTT.

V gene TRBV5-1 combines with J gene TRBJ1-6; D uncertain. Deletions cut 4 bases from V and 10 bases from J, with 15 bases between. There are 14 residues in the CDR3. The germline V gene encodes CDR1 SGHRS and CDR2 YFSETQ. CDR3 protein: CASSMGSGGSPLHF. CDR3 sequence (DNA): TGCGCCAGCAGCATGGGGTCGGGAGGATCACCCCTCCACTTT.

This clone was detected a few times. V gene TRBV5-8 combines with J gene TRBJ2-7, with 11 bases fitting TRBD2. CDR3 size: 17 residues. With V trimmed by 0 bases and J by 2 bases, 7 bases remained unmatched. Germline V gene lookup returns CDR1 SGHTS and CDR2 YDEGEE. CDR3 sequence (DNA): TGTGCCAGCAGCTTGGGGGGAGGGACTAGCGGACCCTACGAGCAGTACTTC. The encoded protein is CASSLGGGTSGPYEQYF.

The CDR3 region has the DNA TGTGCCAGTGGCCGGGTAGCGGCCACAGATACGCAGTATTTT. This codes for CASGRVAATDTQYF. The chain has TRBV3-1 (or the pseudogene TRBV3-2) and TRBJ2-3; a weak D match, TRBD2 (6 bases). Trimming removed 9 bases from V and 2 bases from J, with 15 bases in between. Germline V lookup: CDR1 LGHDT, CDR2 YNNKEL (reference sequence). The CDR3 has 14 residues.

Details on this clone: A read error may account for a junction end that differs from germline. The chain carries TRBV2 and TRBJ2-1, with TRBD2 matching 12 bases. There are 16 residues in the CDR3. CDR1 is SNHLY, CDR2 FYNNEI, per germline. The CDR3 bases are TGTGCCAGCAGGGAAGGACTAGCGGGATCCTACAATGAGCAGTTCTTC. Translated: CASREGLAGSYNEQFF.

In DNA form, the CDR3 reads TGTGCCAGCAGTAACCAGCCCCAGCATTTT. Translation gives CASSNQPQHF. The chain joins TRBV7-3 to TRBJ1-5; no definite D call. The length of the CDR3 is 10 residues. Per germline, CDR1 SGHTA and CDR2 FQGTGA. Trimming left V 6 bases short and J 7 bases short, with 4 bases between.

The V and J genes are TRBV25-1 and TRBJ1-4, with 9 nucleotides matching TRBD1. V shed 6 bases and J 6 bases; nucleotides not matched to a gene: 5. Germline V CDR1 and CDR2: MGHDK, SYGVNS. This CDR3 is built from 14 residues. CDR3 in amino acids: CASSLRDRDEKLFF. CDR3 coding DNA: TGTGCCAGCAGCCTTCGGGACAGGGATGAAAAACTGTTTTTT. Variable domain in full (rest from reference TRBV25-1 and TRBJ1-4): EADIYQTPRYLVIGTGKKITLECSQTMGHDKMYWYQQDPGMELHLIHYSYGVNSTEKGDLSSESTVSRIRTEHFPLTLESARPSHTSQYLCASSLRDRDEKLFFGSGTQLSVL.

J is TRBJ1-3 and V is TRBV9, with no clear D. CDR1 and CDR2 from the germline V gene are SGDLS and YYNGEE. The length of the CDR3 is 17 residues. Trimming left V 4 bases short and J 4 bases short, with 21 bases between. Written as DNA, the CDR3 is TGTGCCAGCAGCCCCCCTATTTGGGAGTTTGAAGGAAACACCATATATTTT. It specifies CASSPPIWEFEGNTIYF.

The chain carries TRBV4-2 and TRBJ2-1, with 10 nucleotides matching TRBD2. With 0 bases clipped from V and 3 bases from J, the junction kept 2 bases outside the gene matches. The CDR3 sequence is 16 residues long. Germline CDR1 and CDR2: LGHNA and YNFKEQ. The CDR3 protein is CASSQEAGGDYNEQFF. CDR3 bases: TGTGCCAGCAGCCAAGAAGCGGGGGGGGACTACAATGAGCAGTTCTTC.

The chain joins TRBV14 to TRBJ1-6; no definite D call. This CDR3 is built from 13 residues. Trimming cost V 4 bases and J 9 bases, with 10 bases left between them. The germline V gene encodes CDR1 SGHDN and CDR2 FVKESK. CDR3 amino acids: CASSPRDASPLHF. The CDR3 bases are TGTGCCAGCAGCCCTAGAGATGCTTCACCCCTCCACTTT.

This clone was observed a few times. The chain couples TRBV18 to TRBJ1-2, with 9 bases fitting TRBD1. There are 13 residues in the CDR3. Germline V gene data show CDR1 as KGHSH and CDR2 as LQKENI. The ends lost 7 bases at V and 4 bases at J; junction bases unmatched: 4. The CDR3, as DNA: TGTGCCAGCTACACGACAGGGGGCTATGGCTACACCTTC. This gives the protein CASYTTGGYGYTF.

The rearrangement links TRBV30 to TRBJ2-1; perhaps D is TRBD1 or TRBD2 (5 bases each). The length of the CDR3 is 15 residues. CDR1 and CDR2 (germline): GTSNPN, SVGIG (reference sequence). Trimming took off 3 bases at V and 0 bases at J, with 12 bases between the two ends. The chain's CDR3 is CAWSRKGSSYNEQFF. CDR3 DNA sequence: TGTGCCTGGAGCCGTAAGGGGAGCTCCTACAATGAGCAGTTCTTC.

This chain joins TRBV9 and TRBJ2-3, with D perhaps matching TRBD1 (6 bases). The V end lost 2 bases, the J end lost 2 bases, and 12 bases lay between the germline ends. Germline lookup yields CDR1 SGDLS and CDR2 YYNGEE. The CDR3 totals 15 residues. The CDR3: CASSVGDTNTDTQYF. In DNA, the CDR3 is TGTGCCAGCAGCGTGGGGGACACAAACACAGATACGCAGTATTTT.

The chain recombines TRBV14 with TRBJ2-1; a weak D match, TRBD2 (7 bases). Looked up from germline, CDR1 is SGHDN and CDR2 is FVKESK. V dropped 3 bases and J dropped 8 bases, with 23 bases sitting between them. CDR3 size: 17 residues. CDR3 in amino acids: CASSQWEGGSHGHEQFF. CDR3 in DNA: TGTGCCAGCAGCCAGTGGGAGGGGGGATCTCACGGCCATGAGCAGTTCTTC.

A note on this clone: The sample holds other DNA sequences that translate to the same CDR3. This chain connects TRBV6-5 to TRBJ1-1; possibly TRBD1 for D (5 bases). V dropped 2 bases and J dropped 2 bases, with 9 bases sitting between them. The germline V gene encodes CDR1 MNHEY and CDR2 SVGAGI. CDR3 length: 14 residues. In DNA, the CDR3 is TGTGCCAGCAGTTACGGCCAGGGCAACACTGAAGCTTTCTTT. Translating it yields CASSYGQGNTEAFF.

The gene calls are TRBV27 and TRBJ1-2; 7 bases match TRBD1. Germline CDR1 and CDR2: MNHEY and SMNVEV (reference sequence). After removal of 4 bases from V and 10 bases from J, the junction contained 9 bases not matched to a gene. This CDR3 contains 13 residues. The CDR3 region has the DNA TGTGCCAGCAGTTCGGATAACAGGGGAGCCTACACCTTC. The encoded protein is CASSSDNRGAYTF.

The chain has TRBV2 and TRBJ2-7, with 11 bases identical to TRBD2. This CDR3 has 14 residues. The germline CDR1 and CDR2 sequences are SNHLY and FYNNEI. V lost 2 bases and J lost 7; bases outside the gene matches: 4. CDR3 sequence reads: CASSELAGGPEQYF. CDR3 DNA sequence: TGTGCCAGCAGTGAACTAGCGGGGGGTCCAGAGCAGTACTTC. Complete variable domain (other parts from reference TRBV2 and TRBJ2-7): EPEVTQTPSHQVTQMGQEVILRCVPISNHLYFYWYRQILGQKVEFLVSFYNNEISEKSEIFDDQFSVERPDGSNFTLKIRSTKLEDSAMYFCASSELAGGPEQYFGPGTRLTVT.

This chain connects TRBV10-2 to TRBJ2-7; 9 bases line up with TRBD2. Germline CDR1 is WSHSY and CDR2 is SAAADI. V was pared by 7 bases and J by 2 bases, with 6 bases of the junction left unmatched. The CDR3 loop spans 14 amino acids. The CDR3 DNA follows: TGCGCCAGCATGTTGACTAGCGGTACCTACGAGCAGTACTTC. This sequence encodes CASMLTSGTYEQYF.